The 19 T cell receptor beta chains listed next were all sequenced from one sample in a study of T cells in Graves' hyperthyroidism and ophthalmopathy. There were TCR beta CDR3 regions amplified from RNA transcripts. Using the HTBI primer set, a first-round RT-PCR was run on the TCR CDR3. TCRdb reprocessed the multiplex PCR reads with MiXCR, giving one entry per CDR3 protein. The table records over 150,000 distinct CDR3 sequences, roughly a sixth of them present only once. Sample: blood. The origin of the receptors is a woman in her forties or fifties with Graves' hyperthyroidism.

This clonotype was counted many times. The gene calls are TRBV3-1 and TRBJ2-5, with 15 bases matching TRBD2. Per the germline V gene, CDR1 is LGHDT and CDR2 is YNNKEL (reference sequence). The V and J ends lost 3 bases and 5 bases, in that order; junction bases with no gene match: 7. The CDR3 is 17 residues long. CDR3 amino acids: CASSHGLAGGPEETQYF. The DNA of the CDR3 is TGTGCCAGCAGCCATGGACTAGCGGGAGGGCCGGAGGAGACCCAGTACTTC.

The gene calls are TRBV7-8 and TRBJ2-7; D tentatively fits TRBD1 or TRBD2 (5 bases each). CDR3 length: 15 amino acids. The germline V gene has CDR1 SGHVS and CDR2 FQNEAQ. V was pared by 5 bases and J by 0 bases, with 14 bases between. CDR3 bases: TGTGCCAGCAGCCGGAATGAGGGGACCTCCTACGAGCAGTACTTC. This encodes CASSRNEGTSYEQYF.

This clonotype has at least ten counts. The chain is built from TRBV2 and TRBJ2-1; 8 positions match TRBD2. V lost 7 bases and J lost 6; bases outside the gene matches: 14. This CDR3 comprises 16 residues. Germline V gene data show CDR1 as SNHLY and CDR2 as FYNNEI. CDR3 sequence: CASIPSQLAVLNEQFF. In DNA form, the CDR3 reads TGTGCCAGCATCCCTTCCCAACTAGCGGTCCTCAATGAGCAGTTCTTC.

This clonotype was observed many times. CDR3: CASSYTDNEQFF. Written as DNA, the CDR3 is TGTGCCAGCAGTTATACAGACAATGAGCAGTTCTTC. The V call is TRBV12-3 or TRBV12-4, the J call TRBJ2-1; D unclear. This CDR3 has 12 amino acids. Trimming took off 4 bases at V and 5 bases at J, with 6 bases between the two ends.

This clonotype was counted at least ten times. The chain has TRBV29-1 and TRBJ1-2, with D maybe TRBD1 (5 bases). The germline V and J ends were trimmed by 2 bases and 4 bases, with 11 bases remaining between them. The CDR3 consists of 13 residues. Germline V CDR1 and CDR2: SQVTM, ANQGSEA. CDR3 nucleotide sequence: TGCAGCGTTGAATCAAGGGACGGCTATGGCTACACCTTC. This codes for CSVESRDGYGYTF.

The chain is built from TRBV11-3 and TRBJ2-1; no definite D call. CDR1 is SGHNT and CDR2 is YENEEA in the germline V gene. CDR3 size: 14 residues. The V end lost 1 base, the J end lost 6 bases, and 10 bases lay between the germline ends. The CDR3 DNA sequence: TGTGCCAGCAGCTTAGTTTCTGGCGGCAATGAGCAGTTCTTC. Encoded protein: CASSLVSGGNEQFF.

The V call is TRBV11-2, the J call TRBJ2-1; D may be TRBD2 (5 bases). V lost 3 bases, J lost 2 bases, and 14 bases lay in between. This CDR3 has 16 amino acids. From germline, CDR1 is SGHAT and CDR2 FQNNGV. The CDR3 region has the DNA TGTGCCAGCAGCTTGGGAGTGGCGGCCCCCTACAATGAGCAGTTCTTC. Its translation: CASSLGVAAPYNEQFF.

This clonotype was seen many times. The V call is TRBV12-3 or TRBV12-4, the J call TRBJ1-1; D not resolved. There are 14 residues in the CDR3. Trimming pared 3 bases from V and 4 bases from J, leaving 12 bases between. The DNA of the CDR3 is TGTGCCAGCAGTTTTACGGCGGGAGGCACTGAAGCTTTCTTT. This gives the protein CASSFTAGGTEAFF.

The chain recombines TRBV10-2 with TRBJ2-6; D is ambiguous. Deletions cut 3 bases from V and 0 bases from J, with 9 bases between. Germline-derived CDR1 and CDR2 are WSHSY and SAAADI. This CDR3 has 16 amino acids. DNA for the CDR3: TGCGCCAGCAGTGATAGACGGATCTCTGGGGCCAACGTCCTGACTTTC. Its translation: CASSDRRISGANVLTF.

A few counts support this clonotype. The chain recombines TRBV30 with TRBJ1-5, with D tentatively TRBD1 (6 bases). V dropped 3 bases and J dropped 0 bases, with 15 bases sitting between them. The V gene's germline CDR1 is GTSNPN and CDR2 SVGIG (reference sequence). This CDR3 region has 16 residues. The CDR3 coding sequence is TGTGCCTGGAGAATGGGGGGACACCTTAGCAATCAGCCCCAGCATTTT. Translated: CAWRMGGHLSNQPQHF.

This clonotype was recorded at least ten times. This chain connects TRBV20-1 to TRBJ2-7, with 7 bases aligning to TRBD2. The trim removed 2 bases at V and 3 bases at J, leaving 7 bases unmatched. CDR1 and CDR2 (germline): DFQATT, SNEGSKA (reference sequence). The CDR3 has 14 residues. CDR3 coding DNA: TGCAGTGCTAGACCCACGACTAGCTTCTACGAGCAGTACTTC. It specifies CSARPTTSFYEQYF.

V is TRBV20-1 and J is TRBJ2-3; D call uncertain. Germline V CDR1 and CDR2: DFQATT, SNEGSKA (reference sequence). V shed 5 bases and J shed 6 bases, with 12 bases lying between them. There are 12 residues in the CDR3. The CDR3, as DNA: TGCAGTGCTCGGCTAGTCGGGGATACGCAGTATTTT. It encodes CSARLVGDTQYF.

V is TRBV18 and J is TRBJ2-7, with D perhaps TRBD1 (5 bases). Per the germline V gene, CDR1 is KGHSH and CDR2 is LQKENI. V lost 0 bases, J lost 7 bases, and 13 bases lay in between. The CDR3 loop spans 14 amino acids. CDR3 coding DNA: TGTGCCAGCTCACCACCTGCCAGGGTGGGGGAGCAGTACTTC. Protein sequence: CASSPPARVGEQYF. The whole variable domain, filled in from reference TRBV18 and TRBJ2-7, reads NAGVMQNPRHLVRRRGQEARLRCSPMKGHSHVYWYRQLPEEGLKFMVYLQKENIIDESGMPKERFSAEFPKEGPSILRIQQVVRGDSAAYFCASSPPARVGEQYFGPGTRLTVT.

This clonotype was detected many times. The V call is TRBV4-1, the J call TRBJ2-5; D is possibly TRBD2 (5 bases). The length of the CDR3 is 14 residues. V was clipped by 2 bases and J by 5 bases, with 12 bases between them. Germline V gene sequence: CDR1 MGHRA, CDR2 YSYEKL. CDR3 coding DNA: TGCGCCAGCAGCCAAACGGGGAGAACGGAGACCCAGTACTTC. This gives the protein CASSQTGRTETQYF.

This clonotype occurred a few times. This chain connects TRBV4-1 to TRBJ2-7, with D perhaps matching TRBD1 (7 bases). Germline V lookup: CDR1 MGHRA, CDR2 YSYEKL. Trimming removed 1 base at V and 3 bases at J, with 13 bases between. This CDR3 comprises 15 residues. This CDR3 is CASSQAQGGGYEQYF. The DNA for the CDR3 is TGCGCCAGCAGCCAAGCTCAGGGGGGCGGCTACGAGCAGTACTTC.

This clonotype was picked up many times. The chain employs TRBV20-1 and TRBJ2-3; maybe TRBD1 (5 bases). The CDR3 is made up of 16 amino acids. Trimming cost V 0 bases and J 6 bases, with 19 bases left between them. From germline, CDR1 is DFQATT and CDR2 SNEGSKA (reference sequence). In nucleotides, the CDR3 is TGCAGTGCTAGAGATATTGGGGCGGCTACAGCGGATACGCAGTATTTT. Protein product: CSARDIGAATADTQYF.

This clonotype appeared a few times. V usage is TRBV6-1 and J usage is TRBJ1-2; 7 nucleotides agree with TRBD1. The CDR3 sequence is 15 residues long. Germline values: CDR1 MNHNS, CDR2 SASEGT. Losses at the gene ends were 7 bases for V and 4 bases for J; bases not matched to a gene: 12. CDR3 sequence (DNA): TGTGCCAGCACTGCCGAAGGGGGCCGTGCCTATGGCTACACCTTC. Encoded protein: CASTAEGGRAYGYTF.

This clonotype was seen repeatedly, ten times or more. This chain joins TRBV20-1 and TRBJ2-3, with D unresolved. V lost 1 base to trimming and J lost 2 bases, with 4 bases between them. Looked up from germline, CDR1 is DFQATT and CDR2 is SNEGSKA (reference sequence). The CDR3 sequence is 12 residues long. The CDR3 sequence is CSARADTDTQYF. The CDR3 nucleotides read TGCAGTGCTAGAGCGGACACAGATACGCAGTATTTT.

This chain joins TRBV24-1 and TRBJ2-5; TRBD2 matches 10 bases. The germline V gene has CDR1 KGHDR and CDR2 SFDVKD. V shed 2 bases, J shed 1 base, and the junction held 6 bases outside the gene matches. This CDR3 spans 17 amino acids. The CDR3 region is CATSDYGTSDFQETQYF. CDR3 DNA sequence: TGTGCCACCAGTGATTACGGGACTAGCGACTTCCAAGAGACCCAGTACTTC.